The sample holds a few counts of the clone carrying this T cell receptor beta chain. This entry belongs to a study of early T cells in non-severe SARS-CoV-2 infection. Study overall: Sequencing of unsorted whole blood was done on bulk RNA, leaving chains unpaired.

TCRdb re-analysed the 5' RACE reads in MiXCR, keeping a single row per CDR3 protein. This sample has some 100,000 distinct CDR3 sequences, with approximately 15% found just once. The ends were cut back, 9 bases at V and 2 bases at J, with 14 bases in the middle. The CDR3 has 14 amino acids. V and J are TRBV12-3 or TRBV12-4 and TRBJ1-3; D ambiguous. Sequenced: whole blood. The source of this sequence is an adult who was a healthcare worker with PCR-confirmed SARS-CoV-2 infection or an uninfected control (not recorded which). In DNA, the CDR3 is TGTGCCAGTCGAGGCACTCAGGCTGGAAACACCATATATTTT. This sequence encodes CASRGTQAGNTIYF.